This T cell receptor (beta chain) is from a study of cytomegalovirus exposure and HLA in healthy donors. Study-level information: In an earlier analysis, 117 million unique TCR beta sequences were found from 150 million to 200 million T cells. Among the roughly 400 genotyped donors, 65% to 90% were placed in the Caucasian-associated ancestry cluster. Study-wide results and caveats: TCR beta V- and J-gene trimming, according to a later analysis, was linked to a missense DCLRE1C variant. A classifier reportedly called cytomegalovirus status with high sensitivity and specificity.

Primers: 60 Vbeta forward and 13 Jbeta reverse. This table comes from immunoSEQ multiplex PCR, and its TCRdb copy is limited to in-frame clones, with some not included. Here the sample spans fewer than 150,000 clones, more than 80% being singletons. The CDR3 contains 16 residues. Trimming left V 0 bases short and J 6 bases short, with 16 bases between. Germline V lookup: CDR1 SGDLS, CDR2 YYNGEE. Note on this clone: The antigen is not known.

The sample was PBMCs. The receptor was derived from a man aged 40-55 years in good health and CMV-seronegative. The chain joins TRBV9 to TRBJ2-1; D remains ambiguous. DNA of the CDR3: TGTGCCAGCAGCGTAGGGGCCAGTTATTCCGGCAATGAGCAGTTCTTC. The encoded protein is CASSVGASYSGNEQFF.